The next 22 T cell receptor beta chains were all read from a single sample in a study of T cell clonality in common variable immunodeficiency. Assay used: immunoSEQ multiplex PCR; TCRdb lists only in-frame clones, some missing. This sample includes tens of thousands of clones with no singletons; its ten biggest clones take up roughly 8.9%. The sample was peripheral blood mononuclear cells. The receptors shown here come from a person between 18 and 69 years old in good health.

The table lists this clone with many counts. The read ends 3 residues shy of where the CDR3 ends; the end is completed using the germline J gene. This chain joins TRBV14 and TRBJ2-5; 8 bases are a match to TRBD2. Unmatched junction bases numbered 4, after V lost 0 bases and J lost 1 base. This CDR3 has 16 residues. Looked up from germline, CDR1 is SGHDN and CDR2 is FVKESK. The part of the CDR3 DNA that was read is TGTGCCAGCAGCCAAGAAAGCGGGAGTTTCCAAGAGACC. It encodes CASSQESGSFQET. The CDR3, in full, reads CASSQESGSFQETQYF.

This clone was seen many times. The read comes to an end 3 residues before the CDR3 does, leaving the germline J gene to fill in the end. The chain employs TRBV19 and TRBJ1-4, with D perhaps TRBD1 (6 bases). CDR1 LNHDA and CDR2 SQIVND come from the germline V gene (reference sequence). The length of the CDR3 is 16 residues. With 5 bases removed from V and 0 bases from J, the gap between germline ends came to 13 bases. The covered CDR3 bases are TGTGCCAGTAGTCCAGGGGAAGGTGCAACTAATGAAAAA. It translates to CASSPGEGATNEK. The full CDR3 protein is CASSPGEGATNEKLFF.

Ten or more counts support this clone. The read ends 3 residues shy of where the CDR3 ends; the end is completed using the germline J gene. The chain has TRBV19 and TRBJ1-1, with 8 positions matching TRBD1. The CDR3 consists of 14 residues. Germline values: CDR1 LNHDA, CDR2 SQIVND (reference sequence). J lost 1 base, V lost 5 bases, and 3 bases had no gene match. The CDR3 is CASSPGGTNTEAFF. The CDR3 bases that were read are TGTGCCAGTAGTCCAGGGGGCACGAACACTGAA. The entire variable domain, with the rest obtained from reference TRBV19 and TRBJ1-1, is as follows: DGGITQSPKYLFRKEGQNVTLSCEQNLNHDAMYWYRQDPGQGLRLIYYSQIVNDFQKGDIAEGYSVSREKKESFPLTVTSAQKNPTAFYLCASSPGGTNTEAFFGQGTRLTVV.

This clone was picked up many times. The read ends 3 residues early relative to the CDR3; the germline J gene fills the gap. V gene TRBV5-1 combines with J gene TRBJ2-3; possible D gene TRBD2, 6 bases. Trimming pared 4 bases from V and 6 bases from J, leaving 15 bases between. Germline V gene lookup returns CDR1 SGHRS and CDR2 YFSETQ. The CDR3 spans 14 residues. CDR3 bases read: TGCGCCAGCAGCCTAGGGACTCCTGAGGATACG. Its protein is CASSLGTPEDT. The whole CDR3 sequence reads CASSLGTPEDTQYF.

This clone was seen only a few times. The read gets to within 3 residues of the CDR3 end, and the germline J gene fills in the rest. This chain links TRBV11-1 with TRBJ1-6, with D tentatively TRBD1 (5 bases). The CDR3 contains 15 residues. Germline CDR1 reads SGHAT; CDR2 reads FQDESV (reference sequence). Trimming took off 2 bases at V and 8 bases at J, with 13 bases between the two ends. CDR3 loop: CASSLFRAADSPLHF. CDR3 DNA (partial): TGTGCCAGCAGCTTATTCAGGGCCGCGGATTCACCC.

This clone appeared many times. The CDR3 extends 3 residues past the end of the read, so its final part is completed from the germline J gene. The genes are TRBV20-1 and TRBJ2-2, with 9 bases that match TRBD2. CDR3 length: 11 amino acids. Germline loops: CDR1 DFQATT, CDR2 SNEGSKA (reference sequence). The CDR3 bases that were read are TGCAGTGCCAGGGCGGGGGGGCTG. This codes for CSARAGGL. The entire CDR3 sequence reads CSARAGGLLFF.

This clone was counted a few times. Read coverage stops 3 residues before the CDR3 terminus; the germline J gene supplies the remainder. The chain links TRBV7-9 to TRBJ1-2; TRBD1 might be the D (6 bases). CDR1 is SEHNR, CDR2 FQNEAQ, per germline (reference sequence). This CDR3 region has 14 residues. Incomplete CDR3 DNA: TGTGCCAGCAGCTTAGACCAGGGGTCGGATACC. It codes for CASSLDQGSDT. The whole CDR3 is CASSLDQGSDTYTF.

This clone was counted at least ten times. The read terminates 3 residues ahead of where the CDR3 ends, so the germline J gene completes it. This sequence joins TRBV19 and TRBJ2-7; TRBD1 is a possible D gene (5 bases). V lost 10 bases and J 4 bases, leaving 11 bases between the germline ends. Per the germline V gene, CDR1 is LNHDA and CDR2 is SQIVND (reference sequence). The CDR3 is 11 residues long. CDR3 protein: CAIGEPYEQYF. The sequenced part of the CDR3 DNA is TGTGCCATAGGGGAACCTTACGAG. The variable domain in full, completed from reference TRBV19 and TRBJ2-7, reads DGGITQSPKYLFRKEGQNVTLSCEQNLNHDAMYWYRQDPGQGLRLIYYSQIVNDFQKGDIAEGYSVSREKKESFPLTVTSAQKNPTAFYLCAIGEPYEQYFGPGTRLTVT.

As regards this clone: The read ends 3 residues before the CDR3 terminus; that terminus is restored from the germline J gene. The identical CDR3 is also encoded by other nucleotide sequences in the sample. The chain joins TRBV11-3 to TRBJ2-7, with 7 bases matching TRBD1. V lost 4 bases, J lost 1 base, and 7 bases stayed unmatched. From germline, CDR1 is SGHNT and CDR2 YENEEA. The CDR3 has 15 residues. The CDR3 is CASSSSGTESYEQYF. The CDR3 bases that were read are TGTGCCAGCAGCTCCTCCGGGACAGAATCCTACGAG.

This clone was observed many times. The observed sequence ends 3 residues before the CDR3 terminus, with the missing tail filled in from the germline J gene. The chain is built from TRBV5-5 and TRBJ1-2; 7 positions agree with TRBD1. CDR3 size: 15 residues. CDR1 and CDR2 (germline): SGHKS, YYEKEE (reference sequence). V lost 5 bases, J lost 5 bases, and 12 bases stayed unmatched. Incomplete CDR3 DNA: TGTGCCAGCAGGCCCCCCAGGACAGGTCCGTATGGC. Translating gives CASRPPRTGPYG. The CDR3 in its entirety is CASRPPRTGPYGYTF.

This clone was detected many times. CDR3 in amino acids: CSAPGGEKLFF. The part of the CDR3 DNA that was read is TGCAGTGCCCCGGGGGGTGAAAAA. The chain is built from TRBV20-1 and TRBJ1-4; D possibly corresponds to TRBD1 (5 bases). The read finishes 3 residues shy of the CDR3 end, and the germline J gene is used to complete it. V lost 6 bases to trimming and J lost 7 bases, with 9 bases between them. There are 11 residues in the CDR3. Germline CDR1 reads DFQATT; CDR2 reads SNEGSKA (reference sequence).

This clone came up many times. The read ends 3 residues shy of where the CDR3 ends; the end is completed using the germline J gene. This chain joins TRBV28 and TRBJ2-1; 11 bases agree with TRBD2. The CDR3 sequence is 17 residues long. The V and J ends lost 5 bases and 8 bases, in that order; junction bases with no gene match: 14. Germline values: CDR1 MDHEN, CDR2 SYDVKM. The DNA read from the CDR3 is TGTGCCAGCAGTACGGGACTAGCGGAAGTAACTTTCGATGAG. Its protein is CASSTGLAEVTFDE. The complete CDR3 protein is CASSTGLAEVTFDEQFF.

This clone was detected many times. The covered CDR3 bases are TGCAGCGTTGAAGAGGGCAGCCCCTACGAG. Amino acid sequence: CSVEEGSPYE. The CDR3 reads in full as CSVEEGSPYEQYF. The chain recombines TRBV29-1 with TRBJ2-7; D not certain. The read stops 3 residues short of the end of the CDR3; the missing end is completed from the germline J gene. Trimming left V 0 bases short and J 2 bases short, with 8 bases between. This CDR3 is 13 amino acids long. Per germline, CDR1 SQVTM and CDR2 ANQGSEA.

This clone was detected many times. The read falls 3 residues short of the CDR3 end, and the missing part is taken from the germline J gene. The chain has TRBV6-2 or TRBV6-3 and TRBJ2-3; 8 bases match TRBD2. This CDR3 contains 13 residues. Germline assignment: CDR1 MNHEY and CDR2 SVGEGT. CDR3: CASTGGMMETQYF. The CDR3 DNA, read in part, is TGTGCCAGCACGGGGGGGATGATGGAGACG.

This clone was seen many times. The read is 3 residues too short to cover the CDR3 end, so that end is filled in from the germline J gene. V is TRBV5-1 and J is TRBJ2-1; D ambiguous. V was cut by 3 bases and J by 7 bases, with 11 bases left in between. The CDR3 is 13 amino acids. The germline V gene has CDR1 SGHRS and CDR2 YFSETQ. The sequenced part of the CDR3 DNA is TGCGCCAGCAGCTCGAGCGCAGTAAATGAG. This translates into CASSSSAVNE. The whole CDR3 region reads CASSSSAVNEQFF.

This clone occurred many times. The missing CDR3 end, 3 residues past where the read stops, is filled in from the germline J gene. Other DNA sequences from this sample encode an identical CDR3 as well. The J gene is TRBJ1-1, the V gene TRBV7-9; D remains ambiguous. The CDR3 totals 13 residues. V lost 5 bases, J lost 1 base, and 8 bases lay in between. The V gene's germline CDR1 is SEHNR and CDR2 FQNEAQ (reference sequence). The CDR3 DNA, read in part, is TGTGCCAGCAGCCGCACCGGGAACACTGAA. This sequence encodes CASSRTGNTE. In full, the CDR3 is CASSRTGNTEAFF.

This clone was counted a few times. The observed sequence ends 3 residues before the CDR3 terminus, with the missing tail filled in from the germline J gene. The chain links TRBV7-9 to TRBJ1-2, with D possibly being TRBD1 (6 bases). Germline V gene sequence: CDR1 SEHNR, CDR2 FQNEAQ (reference sequence). The CDR3 has 13 residues. The CDR3 loop is CASSPGPGDIYTF. The CDR3 bases that were read are TGTGCCAGCAGCCCCGGGCCTGGGGACATC.

Ten or more counts support this clone. CDR3: CASSQDQRGDKNIQYF. CDR3 DNA (partial): TGTGCCAGCAGCCAAGACCAGCGGGGGGACAAAAACATT. The chain combines TRBV14 with TRBJ2-4, with TRBD2 matching 9 bases. The CDR3 end falls 3 residues outside the read, so it is completed with the germline J gene. The V gene end was trimmed by 0 bases and the J gene end by 3 bases; junction bases not matched to a gene: 3. The germline V gene has CDR1 SGHDN and CDR2 FVKESK. The CDR3 length is 16 residues.

This clone was observed a handful of times. The read ends 3 residues early relative to the CDR3; the germline J gene fills the gap. The chain has TRBV30 and TRBJ1-6, with D possibly matching TRBD1 (5 bases). Germline V gene sequence: CDR1 GTSNPN, CDR2 SVGIG (reference sequence). This CDR3 is built from 12 residues. V was shortened by 5 bases and J by 8 bases, with 10 bases between the two germline ends. The CDR3 loop is CAWQGSYSPLHF. CDR3 DNA (partial): TGTGCCTGGCAGGGTAGCTATTCACCC. Drawing the rest from reference TRBV30 and TRBJ1-6, the complete variable domain is SQTIHQWPATLVQPVGSPLSLECTVEGTSNPNLYWYRQAAGRGLQLLFYSVGIGQISSEVPQNLSASRPQDRQFILSSKKLLLSDSGFYLCAWQGSYSPLHFGNGTRLTVT.

The table lists this clone with a few counts. The CDR3 goes on 3 residues after the read ends, and that part is filled in from the germline J gene. V is TRBV18 and J is TRBJ2-2, with TRBD1 identical over 11 bases. The length of the CDR3 is 17 residues. The germline V gene encodes CDR1 KGHSH and CDR2 LQKENI. The CDR3 loop is CASSPGQGVSGANVLFF. Partial CDR3 DNA: TGTGCCAGCTCACCGGGACAGGGGGTTTCCGGGGCCAACGTG.

This clone was counted ten times or more. The CDR3 is cut off 3 residues early in the read; its end comes from the germline J gene. The rearrangement uses TRBV10-3 and TRBJ2-1; TRBD2 matches at 10 bases. CDR1 is ENHRY, CDR2 SYGVKD, per germline. V dropped 5 bases and J dropped 6; count of bases not matched to a gene: 7. This CDR3 spans 15 amino acids. The sequenced part of the CDR3 DNA is TGTGCCATCAGTCCTCTCAGCGGGAGGGGCAATGAG. Its translation: CAISPLSGRGNE. The entire CDR3 protein reads CAISPLSGRGNEQFF.

This clone was detected many times. Read data end 3 residues before the CDR3 end; the end is taken from the germline J gene. The chain links TRBV6-2 or TRBV6-3 to TRBJ2-3; 8 bases fit TRBD2. V dropped 5 bases and J dropped 4; count of bases not matched to a gene: 14. The CDR3 has 17 residues. Germline V CDR1 and CDR2: MNHEY, SVGEGT. The CDR3 bases that were read are TGTGCCAGCAGTCGACCGAGACTAGCGCCCGACCCAGATACG. This sequence encodes CASSRPRLAPDPDT. The entire CDR3 is CASSRPRLAPDPDTQYF.